Following are 22 T cell receptor beta chains from one sample sequenced in a study of T cell responses to AZD1222 COVID-19 vaccine. The protocol was immunoSEQ multiplex PCR, while the TCRdb copy is restricted to in-frame clones and leaves out a portion. The sample yields approximately 180,000 clones, around 89% seen once. This sample comprised peripheral blood, obtained on day 0 of AZD1222 vaccination. The receptors shown here come from an adult in good health.

This chain links TRBV18 with TRBJ1-5, with D tentatively TRBD1 (6 bases). The CDR3 consists of 14 residues. Trimming left V 2 bases short and J 5 bases short, with 10 bases between. Germline assignment: CDR1 KGHSH and CDR2 LQKENI. CDR3 nucleotide sequence: TGTGCCAGCTCACCAGACAGGACCGATCAGCCCCAGCATTTT. Amino acids: CASSPDRTDQPQHF. The whole variable domain, filled in from reference TRBV18 and TRBJ1-5, reads NAGVMQNPRHLVRRRGQEARLRCSPMKGHSHVYWYRQLPEEGLKFMVYLQKENIIDESGMPKERFSAEFPKEGPSILRIQQVVRGDSAAYFCASSPDRTDQPQHFGDGTRLSIL.

The V gene is TRBV3-1 (or the pseudogene TRBV3-2), the J gene TRBJ1-2; TRBD1 matches 7 bases. Trimming cost V 5 bases and J 4 bases; bases outside gene matches: 4. The CDR3 loop spans 13 amino acids. Germline V lookup: CDR1 LGHDT, CDR2 YNNKEL (reference sequence). The CDR3 region is CASSYDRVYGYTF. The CDR3 DNA follows: TGTGCCAGCAGCTACGACAGGGTCTATGGCTACACCTTC.

The rearrangement joins TRBV5-8 to TRBJ2-3; 8 positions agree with TRBD2. V was pared by 2 bases and J by 3 bases, with 2 bases of the junction left unmatched. Germline V gene data show CDR1 as SGHTS and CDR2 as YDEGEE. The CDR3 length is 14 residues. In DNA, the CDR3 is TGTGCCAGCAGCTTTTCTAGCGGGACAGATACGCAGTATTTT. It specifies CASSFSSGTDTQYF.

V usage is TRBV5-1 and J usage is TRBJ1-4; tentative D call: TRBD1 (5 bases). Per the germline V gene, CDR1 is SGHRS and CDR2 is YFSETQ. The CDR3 spans 14 residues. V was pared by 4 bases and J by 10 bases, with 17 bases between. DNA for the CDR3: TGCGCCAGCAGCGCAGGGATTATCGACGGAAAACTGTTTTTT. Amino acid sequence: CASSAGIIDGKLFF.

This sequence joins TRBV23-1 and TRBJ1-6; D perhaps matches TRBD1 (6 bases). TRBV23-1 carries the ORF label, with uncertain function. V was shortened by 4 bases and J by 7 bases, with 20 bases between the two germline ends. This CDR3 contains 17 residues. The CDR3 spells CASSPLSSYRENSPLHF. The CDR3 DNA follows: TGCGCCAGCAGTCCACTTTCCAGTTACAGGGAAAATTCACCCCTCCACTTT.

This sequence joins TRBV7-2 and TRBJ2-2, with D perhaps matching TRBD1 or TRBD2 (5 bases each). Per germline, CDR1 SGHTA and CDR2 FQGNSA. The V and J ends lost 8 bases and 1 base respectively, with 11 bases between them. This CDR3 spans 14 amino acids. The CDR3, as DNA: TGTGCCAGCGCCCGGGACCGGAACACCGGGGAGCTGTTTTTT. Its translation: CASARDRNTGELFF.

The CDR3 DNA follows: TGTGCCAGGGTGGACAGGGGGGGAATAAATGAAAAACTGTTTTTT. The encoded protein is CARVDRGGINEKLFF. The genes are TRBV19 and TRBJ1-4; 10 positions agree with TRBD1. The CDR3 loop spans 15 amino acids. Looked up from germline, CDR1 is LNHDA and CDR2 is SQIVND (reference sequence). V lost 9 bases and J lost 5; bases outside the gene matches: 9.

The V and J genes are TRBV5-1 and TRBJ2-7, with D perhaps matching TRBD1 (6 bases). This CDR3 has 13 residues. Trimming took off 6 bases at V and 3 bases at J, with 13 bases between the two ends. Germline values: CDR1 SGHRS, CDR2 YFSETQ. CDR3 DNA: TGCGCCAGCAACGACCGGGACAACTACGAGCAGTACTTC. It yields the protein CASNDRDNYEQYF.

This rearrangement joins TRBV6-5 to TRBJ2-7; the D gene is possibly TRBD2 (6 bases). Germline values: CDR1 MNHEY, CDR2 SVGAGI. Trimming took off 4 bases at V and 4 bases at J, with 11 bases between the two ends. The CDR3 has 13 amino acids. CDR3 bases: TGTGCCAGCAGTTCGTCGGGAGATTACGAGCAGTACTTC. Protein: CASSSSGDYEQYF.

The chain couples TRBV27 to TRBJ1-2; maybe TRBD1 (5 bases). Germline V CDR1 and CDR2: MNHEY, SMNVEV (reference sequence). The CDR3 is 13 amino acids. The V end was cut by 3 bases, the J end by 4 bases, with 9 bases between. The CDR3 here is CASSLQGSYGYTF. In DNA, the CDR3 is TGTGCCAGCAGTTTGCAGGGAAGCTATGGCTACACCTTC.

This chain uses TRBV28 with TRBJ1-5, with D tentatively TRBD1 (6 bases). V was shortened by 6 bases and J by 3 bases, with 15 bases between the two germline ends. The CDR3 contains 15 residues. CDR1 is MDHEN, CDR2 SYDVKM, per germline. CDR3: CASSWAGDLNQPQHF. The CDR3 region has the DNA TGTGCCAGCAGCTGGGCAGGGGACCTCAATCAGCCCCAGCATTTT.

The chain links TRBV7-2 to TRBJ1-6, with no clear D. The CDR3 spans 15 residues. The V end lost 0 bases, the J end lost 7 bases, and 10 bases lay between the germline ends. CDR1 and CDR2 (germline): SGHTA, FQGNSA. In DNA, the CDR3 is TGTGCCAGCAGCTTAGCACACCAACCCAATTCACCCCTCCACTTT. Translating it yields CASSLAHQPNSPLHF.

The chain is built from TRBV5-6 and TRBJ2-3; D possibly uses TRBD1 or TRBD2 (5 bases each). This CDR3 comprises 16 residues. The V end was cut by 4 bases, the J end by 1 base, with 16 bases between. The germline gives CDR1 SGHDT, CDR2 YYEEEE. Written as DNA, the CDR3 is TGTGCCAGCAGCCATGACAGAGGGCTCGGCACAGATACGCAGTATTTT. Its protein is CASSHDRGLGTDTQYF.

CDR3 nucleotides: TGTGCCAGCAGCTTAGCTCAAAGGAACACCGGGGAGCTGTTTTTT. Translation: CASSLAQRNTGELFF. V gene TRBV11-2 combines with J gene TRBJ2-2; D not certain. Trimming cost V 1 base and J 1 base, with 7 bases left between them. This CDR3 contains 15 residues. Germline lookup yields CDR1 SGHAT and CDR2 FQNNGV.

The rearrangement uses TRBV6-6 and TRBJ1-2; D not resolved. Germline V gene sequence: CDR1 MNHNY, CDR2 SVGAGI (reference sequence). This CDR3 region has 14 residues. Trimming took 0 bases from V and 6 from J, leaving 11 bases between them. The CDR3 nucleotides are TGTGCCAGCAGTTACTCGGGCCAGTCTGATGGCTACACCTTC. This gives the protein CASSYSGQSDGYTF.

The chain links TRBV6-6 to TRBJ1-5, with D possibly being TRBD1 (6 bases). This CDR3 region has 14 residues. In germline, CDR1 is MNHNY, CDR2 SVGAGI (reference sequence). V lost 8 bases to trimming and J lost 6 bases, with 17 bases between them. CDR3 residues: CASVPGGRGQPQHF. Here the CDR3 DNA reads TGTGCCAGCGTTCCTGGGGGGCGCGGTCAGCCCCAGCATTTT.

The count of this clone is one. V is TRBV18 and J is TRBJ2-1; TRBD2 aligns across 10 bases. Germline V lookup: CDR1 KGHSH, CDR2 LQKENI. Germline trimming cut 3 bases from V and 2 bases from J; bases unmatched to any gene: 10. The CDR3 covers 18 residues. In DNA, the CDR3 is TGTGCCAGCTCACCGCCGGGACTAGCGTTAAGAGCCTACAATGAGCAGTTCTTC. Translating it yields CASSPPGLALRAYNEQFF.

This clone has a handful of counts. V and J are TRBV5-1 and TRBJ1-3, with D tentatively TRBD1 (5 bases). The V end lost 7 bases, the J end lost 0 bases, and 14 bases lay between the germline ends. Germline CDR1 reads SGHRS; CDR2 reads YFSETQ. This CDR3 is 15 amino acids long. The CDR3 bases are TGCGCCAGCTCTGGGGGGGACTCCTCTGGAAACACCATATATTTT. Amino acid sequence: CASSGGDSSGNTIYF. Complete variable domain (other parts from reference TRBV5-1 and TRBJ1-3): KAGVTQTPRYLIKTRGQQVTLSCSPISGHRSVSWYQQTPGQGLQFLFEYFSETQRNKGNFPGRFSGRQFSNSRSEMNVSTLELGDSALYLCASSGGDSSGNTIYFGEGSWLTVV.

The V gene is TRBV7-9, the J gene TRBJ2-3; 7 bases align to TRBD2. V lost 7 bases and J lost 2; bases outside the gene matches: 15. Germline loops: CDR1 SEHNR, CDR2 FQNEAQ (reference sequence). The CDR3 consists of 17 residues. Written as DNA, the CDR3 is TGTGCCAGCACCACAATGGGCGGGAGCCGCCTCACAGATACGCAGTATTTT. Encoded protein: CASTTMGGSRLTDTQYF.

The J gene is TRBJ1-3, the V gene TRBV3-1 (or the pseudogene TRBV3-2); weak D call: TRBD1 (6 bases). The V and J ends lost 4 bases and 2 bases respectively, with 18 bases between them. The CDR3 is 17 amino acids. In germline, CDR1 is LGHDT, CDR2 YNNKEL (reference sequence). The CDR3 spells CASSRLQGPPPGNTIYF. CDR3 bases: TGTGCCAGCAGCCGATTACAGGGACCTCCACCTGGAAACACCATATATTTT.

In its sample, this clone ranks as medium-sized. The chain couples TRBV4-2 to TRBJ1-5; TRBD1 aligns across 7 bases. V was clipped by 0 bases and J by 7 bases; unmatched bases: 6. The CDR3 contains 15 residues. Germline CDR1 and CDR2: LGHNA and YNFKEQ. The CDR3 DNA reads as TGTGCCAGCAGCCAAGAGAAAGGCAGGGGGCAGCCCCAGCATTTT. Amino acids: CASSQEKGRGQPQHF.

This clone was found once. This chain connects TRBV3-1 (or the pseudogene TRBV3-2) to TRBJ1-2, with 8 bases fitting TRBD1. The germline CDR1 and CDR2 sequences are LGHDT and YNNKEL (reference sequence). This CDR3 is 14 amino acids long. With V trimmed by 2 bases and J by 8 bases, 7 bases remained unmatched. The CDR3, as DNA: TGTGCCAGCAGCCAAATAGGACAGGGAGGCGGCTACACCTTC. Translation gives CASSQIGQGGGYTF.